The 29 T cell receptor beta chains below were found in one sample sequenced in a study of T cells in Graves' hyperthyroidism and ophthalmopathy. The investigators amplified TCR beta CDR3 regions from RNA transcripts. A first-round RT-PCR of the TCR CDR3 used the HTBI primer set. TCRdb called the multiplex PCR reads again in MiXCR, with one record for every CDR3 protein. Among 500,000 to 800,000 distinct CDR3 sequences listed, approximately 14% were seen once. Material for sequencing was blood. The receptors come from a woman aged 50 to 60 with Graves' ophthalmopathy.

In its sample, this clonotype was seen many times. This chain uses TRBV3-1 with TRBJ2-3; 7 bases align to TRBD2. The CDR3 extends over 16 amino acids. V was pared by 4 bases and J by 0 bases, with 7 bases of the junction left unmatched. Germline CDR1 and CDR2: LGHDT and YNNKEL (reference sequence). The CDR3 DNA sequence: TGTGCCAGCAGCCGCCTAGGAGCGGGGAGCACAGATACGCAGTATTTT. Its protein is CASSRLGAGSTDTQYF.

This clonotype was seen a handful of times. The chain has TRBV3-1 and TRBJ2-2; no clear D gene. Per germline, CDR1 LGHDT and CDR2 YNNKEL (reference sequence). Between the trimmed V and J ends, which lost 4 bases and 3 bases, there was a span of 12 bases. The CDR3 has 15 amino acids. The CDR3 DNA reads as TGTGCCAGCAGCCCCGTGGCCCCCCACACCGGGGAGCTGTTTTTT. This codes for CASSPVAPHTGELFF.

This clonotype has at least ten counts. The J gene is TRBJ2-1, the V gene TRBV7-6; unclear D gene. Germline V CDR1 and CDR2: SGHVS, FNYEAQ. The CDR3 length is 15 residues. V lost 2 bases and J 0 bases, leaving 8 bases between the germline ends. CDR3 residues: CASSLPANSYNEQFF. In nucleotides, the CDR3 is TGTGCCAGCAGCTTACCAGCCAACTCCTACAATGAGCAGTTCTTC.

This clonotype was found a few times. This rearrangement joins TRBV30 to TRBJ2-1; TRBD1 matches at 10 bases. The CDR3 length is 14 residues. V dropped 0 bases and J dropped 6; count of bases not matched to a gene: 2. Germline CDR1 is GTSNPN and CDR2 is SVGIG (reference sequence). The CDR3 nucleotides read TGTGCCTGGAGTGTGGGACAGGGGCTCAATGAGCAGTTCTTC. This encodes CAWSVGQGLNEQFF.

This clonotype was detected ten times or more. The chain recombines TRBV7-9 with TRBJ2-3, with 8 bases matching TRBD2. V was pared by 4 bases and J by 0 bases, with 6 bases of the junction left unmatched. The germline V gene has CDR1 SEHNR and CDR2 FQNEAQ (reference sequence). This CDR3 region has 16 residues. CDR3 amino acids: CASSSPTSGSTDTQYF. The CDR3 nucleotides are TGTGCCAGCAGCTCTCCAACTAGCGGAAGCACAGATACGCAGTATTTT.

This clonotype has a count of ten or more. V usage is TRBV6-2 or TRBV6-3 and J usage is TRBJ2-4, with D hard to call. There are 12 residues in the CDR3. Per the germline V gene, CDR1 is MNHEY and CDR2 is SVGEGT. Trimming took off 6 bases at V and 6 bases at J, with 9 bases between the two ends. This chain's CDR3 is CASRTAINIQYF. The DNA for the CDR3 is TGTGCCAGCAGAACAGCGATAAACATTCAGTACTTC.

This clonotype was detected ten times or more. This sequence joins TRBV29-1 and TRBJ1-1; 8 bases are a match to TRBD1. Per the germline V gene, CDR1 is SQVTM and CDR2 is ANQGSEA. Trimming took 3 bases from V and 5 from J; bases not matched to a gene: 11. The length of the CDR3 is 15 residues. The CDR3 protein is CSVEGTGSVLTEAFF. The CDR3 DNA is TGCAGCGTTGAGGGGACAGGTTCGGTTCTTACTGAAGCTTTCTTT. Based on the CDR3 plus reference TRBV29-1 and TRBJ1-1, the full variable domain is SAVISQKPSRDICQRGTSLTIQCQVDSQVTMMFWYRQQPGQSLTLIATANQGSEATYESGFVIDKFPISRPNLTFSTLTVSNMSPEDSSIYLCSVEGTGSVLTEAFFGQGTRLTVV.

The chain joins TRBV7-2 to TRBJ1-3; TRBD1 is a possible D gene (6 bases). Trimming shortened V by 10 bases and J by 0 bases, and 10 bases separated the two germline ends. In germline, CDR1 is SGHTA, CDR2 FQGNSA. This CDR3 contains 13 residues. CDR3 coding DNA: TGTGCCATTGGGGGGCTCTCTGGAAACACCATATATTTT. It translates to CAIGGLSGNTIYF.

A single count supports this clonotype. At one end, the junction sequence differs from germline, possibly due to a read error. This rearrangement joins TRBV5-5 to TRBJ2-1; D is tentatively TRBD1 or TRBD2 (6 bases each). CDR3 length: 14 residues. Germline V gene data show CDR1 as SGHKS and CDR2 as YYEKEE (reference sequence). CDR3 sequence: CATQLGGPYNGQFF. The CDR3 DNA sequence: TGTGCCACCCAATTGGGGGGCCCCTACAATGGGCAGTTCTTC.

This clonotype showed up many times. This sequence joins TRBV3-1 and TRBJ2-4, with 11 bases lining up with TRBD2. CDR3 length: 17 amino acids. The germline gives CDR1 LGHDT, CDR2 YNNKEL (reference sequence). V gave up 3 bases and J gave up 1 base; unmatched junction bases: 5. CDR3 in amino acids: CASSQASSGRAKNIQYF. As DNA, the CDR3 is TGTGCCAGCAGCCAGGCTTCTAGCGGGAGGGCCAAAAACATTCAGTACTTC.

The chain joins TRBV9 to TRBJ1-4; D remains unclear. Trimming took 0 bases from V and 6 from J, leaving 9 bases between them. This CDR3 contains 14 residues. CDR1 and CDR2 from the germline V gene are SGDLS and YYNGEE. The CDR3 region is CASSVANGDEKLFF. The CDR3 DNA reads as TGTGCCAGCAGCGTAGCTAACGGTGATGAAAAACTGTTTTTT.

The rearrangement links TRBV11-2 to TRBJ2-7; 9 bases line up with TRBD2. Unmatched junction bases numbered 7, after V lost 4 bases and J lost 3 bases. The germline V gene encodes CDR1 SGHAT and CDR2 FQNNGV. CDR3 size: 15 residues. The CDR3 spells CASSSLVTSGYEQYF. The CDR3 bases are TGTGCCAGCAGCTCCTTGGTGACTAGCGGCTACGAGCAGTACTTC.

This clonotype was picked up many times. The J gene is TRBJ2-3, the V gene TRBV11-2; 8 bases match TRBD2. Germline V gives CDR1 SGHAT, CDR2 FQNNGV. The CDR3 is 18 amino acids. Trimming cost V 5 bases and J 6 bases; bases outside gene matches: 19. CDR3 sequence: CASSQRGSGIFRSDTQYF. The CDR3 coding sequence is TGTGCCAGCAGCCAAAGGGGTAGCGGGATCTTTCGGTCGGATACGCAGTATTTT.

This clonotype was recorded at least ten times. V and J are TRBV18 and TRBJ2-2, with 10 positions matching TRBD2. The germline V gene encodes CDR1 KGHSH and CDR2 LQKENI. After removal of 3 bases from V and 5 bases from J, the junction contained 6 bases not matched to a gene. CDR3 length: 16 amino acids. CDR3 residues: CASSPPSGRGTGELFF. The CDR3 coding sequence is TGTGCCAGCTCACCGCCTAGCGGGAGAGGAACCGGGGAGCTGTTTTTT.

The V and J genes are TRBV5-1 and TRBJ2-2; tentatively, D is TRBD1 (6 bases). From germline, CDR1 is SGHRS and CDR2 YFSETQ. The CDR3 runs 15 residues. The V and J ends lost 4 bases and 1 base respectively, with 11 bases between them. DNA for the CDR3: TGCGCCAGCAGCGACCGGGACAAGAACACCGGGGAGCTGTTTTTT. Protein product: CASSDRDKNTGELFF.

A note on this clonotype: One base away lies a much larger clone, so this may be a sequencing read error. The chain has TRBV7-6 and TRBJ1-4; TRBD1 might be the D (5 bases). CDR1 is SGHVS, CDR2 FNYEAQ, per germline. Trimming took off 5 bases at V and 7 bases at J, with 23 bases between the two ends. The CDR3 extends over 17 amino acids. For the CDR3, the DNA is TGTGCCAGCAGCCTCGGGGCAAACCCGGAGAGCGGTGAAAAACTGTTTTTT. It codes for CASSLGANPESGEKLFF.

The chain joins TRBV3-1 to TRBJ2-5, with a weak D call TRBD2 (6 bases). V was trimmed by 6 bases and J by 5 bases, leaving 13 bases between them. The length of the CDR3 is 13 residues. Germline assignment: CDR1 LGHDT and CDR2 YNNKEL (reference sequence). The CDR3 DNA follows: TGTGCCAGCAGGCGGGACCTAAGGGAGACCCAGTACTTC. It is translated as CASRRDLRETQYF.

This clonotype was detected ten times or more. The V call is TRBV7-3, the J call TRBJ1-3; TRBD1 is a possible D gene (5 bases). Germline V gene lookup returns CDR1 SGHTA and CDR2 FQGTGA. Deletions cut 2 bases from V and 4 bases from J, with 6 bases between. This CDR3 region has 13 residues. CDR3 protein: CASSLWGGNTIYF. The CDR3 DNA reads TGTGCCAGCAGCTTATGGGGGGGAAACACCATATATTTT.

This sequence joins TRBV24-1 and TRBJ1-4; D gene ambiguous. Germline assignment: CDR1 KGHDR and CDR2 SFDVKD. CDR3 length equals 10 residues. Trimming took off 12 bases at V and 8 bases at J, with 9 bases between the two ends. The CDR3 reads CAFKGEKLFF. In nucleotides, the CDR3 is TGTGCCTTCAAGGGAGAAAAACTGTTTTTT.

This clonotype was found many times. The rearrangement uses TRBV28 and TRBJ2-1, with 7 positions matching TRBD2. Germline trimming cut 3 bases from V and 3 bases from J; bases unmatched to any gene: 29. The CDR3 length is 23 residues. The germline V gene has CDR1 MDHEN and CDR2 SYDVKM. The CDR3, as DNA: TGTGCCAGCAGTTTTATCGGCAGCTTCTCCTTAACCCCTGGGGCTAGCGGCTACAATGAGCAGTTCTTC. Encoded protein: CASSFIGSFSLTPGASGYNEQFF.

In its sample, this clonotype was seen many times. The gene calls are TRBV7-2 and TRBJ2-7, with unresolved D. Germline-derived CDR1 and CDR2 are SGHTA and FQGNSA. Trimming cost V 0 bases and J 7 bases, with 22 bases left between them. The CDR3 spans 17 residues. CDR3 nucleotide sequence: TGTGCCAGCAGCTTAGCCACAGCATTCCCTACGGCCGAGGAGCAGTACTTC. Amino acids: CASSLATAFPTAEEQYF.

This clonotype was counted only a few times. The J gene is TRBJ1-5, the V gene TRBV6-2 or TRBV6-3; possible D gene TRBD1, 5 bases. The V end lost 7 bases, the J end lost 2 bases, and 18 bases lay between the germline ends. This CDR3 contains 16 residues. Germline loops: CDR1 MNHEY, CDR2 SVGEGT. The CDR3 protein is CASKRTSGVGNQPQHF. In nucleotides, the CDR3 is TGTGCCAGCAAACGGACATCTGGGGTGGGCAATCAGCCCCAGCATTTT.

This clonotype was observed a single time. The chain uses TRBV2 and TRBJ2-3; TRBD2 matches 11 bases. Germline assignment: CDR1 SNHLY and CDR2 FYNNEI. There are 16 residues in the CDR3. Losses at the gene ends were 6 bases for V and 0 bases for J; bases not matched to a gene: 5. CDR3 nucleotide sequence: TGTGCCAGCAGGGCGGGACTAGCGGAAAGCACAGATACGCAGTATTTT. This encodes CASRAGLAESTDTQYF.

This clonotype was counted between two and nine times. V is TRBV7-9 and J is TRBJ2-2, with a possible D match to TRBD2 (5 bases). The germline gives CDR1 SEHNR, CDR2 FQNEAQ (reference sequence). The germline V and J ends were trimmed by 6 bases and 2 bases, with 16 bases remaining between them. The CDR3 is made up of 16 amino acids. CDR3 loop: CASRENPRGNTGELFF. In DNA form, the CDR3 reads TGTGCCAGCAGGGAAAACCCTCGGGGTAACACCGGGGAGCTGTTTTTT.

This clonotype was recorded many times. This chain uses TRBV28 with TRBJ1-5; D gene ambiguous. The V gene lost 5 bases and the J gene lost 0 bases, with 17 bases spanning the gap. Germline CDR1 MDHEN, CDR2 SYDVKM. CDR3 length: 17 residues. The CDR3 loop reads CASSNTDFRISNQPQHF. CDR3 DNA sequence: TGTGCCAGCAGTAACACGGATTTCCGTATTAGCAATCAGCCCCAGCATTTT. Drawing the rest from reference TRBV28 and TRBJ1-5, the complete variable domain is DVKVTQSSRYLVKRTGEKVFLECVQDMDHENMFWYRQDPGLGLRLIYFSYDVKMKEKGDIPEGYSVSREKKERFSLILESASTNQTSMYLCASSNTDFRISNQPQHFGDGTRLSIL.

The chain is built from TRBV24-1 and TRBJ2-1, with a tentative D call TRBD1 (6 bases). The V and J ends lost 3 bases and 4 bases respectively, with 9 bases between them. The germline gives CDR1 KGHDR, CDR2 SFDVKD. CDR3 size: 14 residues. The CDR3 bases are TGTGCCACCAGTGATACAGGGAGATACAATGAGCAGTTCTTC. Its protein product is CATSDTGRYNEQFF.

This chain uses TRBV15 with TRBJ1-2, with TRBD1 matching over 7 bases. CDR1 LNHNV and CDR2 YYDKDF come from the germline V gene (reference sequence). This CDR3 is 13 amino acids long. Trimming removed 6 bases from V and 4 bases from J; junction bases left unmatched: 5. The CDR3 loop reads CATSQDRSYGYTF. CDR3 bases: TGTGCCACCAGTCAGGACAGGTCCTATGGCTACACCTTC.

The V and J genes are TRBV4-1 and TRBJ2-7, with unresolved D. V was clipped by 1 base and J by 5 bases, with 18 bases between them. There are 16 residues in the CDR3. Germline CDR1 reads MGHRA; CDR2 reads YSYEKL. CDR3 in amino acids: CASSQALWDRVDEQYF. As DNA, the CDR3 is TGCGCCAGCAGCCAAGCTCTCTGGGATAGGGTCGACGAGCAGTACTTC.

This chain connects TRBV18 to TRBJ2-7; D is undetermined. The length of the CDR3 is 14 residues. The germline CDR1 and CDR2 sequences are KGHSH and LQKENI. Trimming cost V 6 bases and J 6 bases, with 18 bases left between them. CDR3 amino acids: CASSGMGKVSEQYF. CDR3 in DNA: TGTGCCAGCTCCGGTATGGGGAAGGTATCCGAGCAGTACTTC.